This T cell receptor beta chain was profiled in a study of CD8 T cells in ankylosing spondylitis. General study points: Relatively scarce in peripheral blood, disease-linked clones were CD8+. Within matched ankylosing spondylitis synovial fluid, disease-linked clones were reportedly significantly enriched. The study identified a TCR beta motif of under ten highly homologous variants that appeared characteristic of ankylosing spondylitis blood. Several of the motif variants were reported before in synovial fluid and blood from reactive arthritis.

V dropped 4 bases and J dropped 3 bases, with 11 bases sitting between them. The CDR3 covers 14 residues. Germline-derived CDR1 and CDR2 are MRHNA and SNTAGT. The sample holds a few counts of this clonotype. What it binds is not known. Scientists made TCR beta libraries using quantitative 5'-RACE with molecular barcodes. TCRdb reprocessed the 5' RACE reads via MiXCR and lists one record per CDR3 protein. The sample records under 850,000 distinct CDR3 sequences, about 20% being singletons. The receptor comes from a male donor with ankylosing spondylitis. The sequencing sample was made of blood, either unsorted or a sorted T cell fraction (not recorded which). V and J are TRBV6-4 and TRBJ2-3; possibly TRBD2 for D (5 bases). The CDR3 reads CASSVWSGTDTQYF. CDR3 bases: TGTGCCAGCAGTGTCTGGTCGGGAACAGATACGCAGTATTTT.